Presented here are 25 T cell receptor beta chains from one specimen sequenced in a study of T cells in Graves' hyperthyroidism and ophthalmopathy. What was amplified from RNA transcripts were TCR beta CDR3 regions. With the HTBI primer set, the TCR CDR3 went through a first round of RT-PCR. From the multiplex PCR reads, TCRdb called clonotypes with MiXCR, one entry per CDR3 protein. The table includes under 650,000 distinct CDR3 sequences, roughly 15% detected once. Sequenced input: blood. These receptors came from a woman in her twenties or thirties with Graves' hyperthyroidism.

The genes are TRBV28 and TRBJ1-6; tentative D call: TRBD1 (6 bases). The CDR3 runs 16 residues. Germline lookup yields CDR1 MDHEN and CDR2 SYDVKM. Trimming stripped 4 bases from V and 0 bases from J, with 10 bases between. The CDR3 spells CASSSGASSYNSPLHF. The CDR3 DNA reads TGTGCCAGCAGTTCAGGGGCGAGCTCCTATAATTCACCCCTCCACTTT. The full variable domain, its missing parts supplied by reference TRBV28 and TRBJ1-6, is DVKVTQSSRYLVKRTGEKVFLECVQDMDHENMFWYRQDPGLGLRLIYFSYDVKMKEKGDIPEGYSVSREKKERFSLILESASTNQTSMYLCASSSGASSYNSPLHFGNGTRLTVT.

This clonotype was counted a few times. CDR3 loop: CSARDYLEQYF. The CDR3 DNA reads as TGCAGTGCTAGAGACTACCTAGAGCAGTACTTC. J is TRBJ2-7 and V is TRBV20-1; D gene unclear. Germline lookup yields CDR1 DFQATT and CDR2 SNEGSKA (reference sequence). The CDR3 contains 11 residues. V was shortened by 0 bases and J by 7 bases, with 7 bases between the two germline ends.

This clonotype was recorded a few times. CDR3 DNA: TGCAGTGGACAGGGGGATAGGAATGAGCAGTTCTTC. This translates into CSGQGDRNEQFF. The chain combines TRBV20-1 with TRBJ2-1; 9 positions agree with TRBD1. Germline V CDR1 and CDR2: DFQATT, SNEGSKA (reference sequence). The CDR3 covers 12 residues. V shed 7 bases, J shed 7 bases, and the junction held 5 bases outside the gene matches.

The chain is built from TRBV9 and TRBJ2-3; a weak D match, TRBD1 (6 bases). Germline V gene lookup returns CDR1 SGDLS and CDR2 YYNGEE. The CDR3 has 15 residues. V lost 3 bases and J 2 bases, leaving 13 bases between the germline ends. The CDR3 loop is CASSEGTLSTDTQYF. In DNA form, the CDR3 reads TGTGCCAGCAGCGAGGGGACACTGTCCACAGATACGCAGTATTTT.

The gene calls are TRBV9 and TRBJ1-1; D call uncertain. The CDR3 is 13 residues long. Germline V CDR1 and CDR2: SGDLS, YYNGEE. V was pared by 0 bases and J by 1 base, with 4 bases between. The DNA for the CDR3 is TGTGCCAGCAGCGTAGAAACGAACACTGAAGCTTTCTTT. Protein sequence: CASSVETNTEAFF.

J is TRBJ2-2 and V is TRBV5-1; D is undetermined. CDR1 and CDR2 from the germline V gene are SGHRS and YFSETQ. CDR3 length equals 15 residues. V lost 2 bases and J 5 bases, leaving 13 bases between the germline ends. The CDR3 DNA reads TGCGCCAGCAGCTTAACCCGGATGGGAACCGGGGAGCTGTTTTTT. Translated: CASSLTRMGTGELFF.

In regard to this clonotype: The junction departs from germline at one end; a sequencing error may be responsible. The rearrangement uses TRBV7-3 and TRBJ2-6; possibly TRBD1 or TRBD2 for D (5 bases each). Germline V gene data show CDR1 as SGHTA and CDR2 as FQGTGA. The CDR3 runs to 15 residues. The CDR3 protein is CASSLGGAGANVRTF. The CDR3 DNA reads TGTGCCAGCAGCTTAGGAGGTGCTGGGGCCAACGTCCGGACTTTC.

For this clonotype: A much bigger clone sits one base away, suggesting this may be a read error. The CDR3 carries no conserved terminal phenylalanine or tryptophan, so it likely arises from a read error. The V and J genes are TRBV7-2 and TRBJ2-7; 9 positions match TRBD2. Trimming took 3 bases from V and 0 from J; bases not matched to a gene: 6. The CDR3 extends over 16 amino acids. Germline loops: CDR1 SGHTA, CDR2 FQGNSA. CDR3 amino acids: CASSFRLAGSSYEQYL. DNA for the CDR3: TGTGCCAGCAGCTTCCGTCTAGCGGGGAGCTCCTACGAGCAGTACCTC.

This clonotype appeared a few times. The chain couples TRBV11-2 to TRBJ1-6, with D uncertain. CDR1 and CDR2 (germline): SGHAT, FQNNGV. This CDR3 spans 12 amino acids. V was pared by 7 bases and J by 7 bases, with 8 bases between. The DNA of the CDR3 is TGTGCCAGCACTGGGGTAAATTCACCCCTCCACTTT. Its translation: CASTGVNSPLHF.

The chain carries TRBV19 and TRBJ2-2; 7 positions match TRBD2. Unmatched junction bases numbered 10, after V lost 4 bases and J lost 2 bases. Germline values: CDR1 LNHDA, CDR2 SQIVND (reference sequence). CDR3 length: 17 residues. CDR3 amino acids: CASSTLGRELNTGELFF. The CDR3 nucleotides are TGTGCCAGTAGTACTCTTGGGCGGGAGTTAAACACCGGGGAGCTGTTTTTT.

This clonotype was picked up many times. The chain combines TRBV30 with TRBJ1-5; D gene ambiguous. Trimming left V 0 bases short and J 6 bases short, with 12 bases between. Germline CDR1 reads GTSNPN; CDR2 reads SVGIG (reference sequence). The CDR3 spans 14 residues. CDR3 sequence: CAWSVGTESQPQHF. CDR3 DNA sequence: TGTGCCTGGAGTGTAGGAACAGAGAGTCAGCCCCAGCATTTT.

Only a few counts were recorded for this clonotype. A junction boundary mismatches the germline segment, possibly from a read error. V gene TRBV30 combines with J gene TRBJ2-7, with D perhaps TRBD2 (6 bases). The CDR3 consists of 14 residues. From germline, CDR1 is GTSNPN and CDR2 SVGIG (reference sequence). DNA for the CDR3: TGTGCCTGGAGTGTCAGACTAGACTCCTCCGAGCAGTACTTC. As protein: CAWSVRLDSSEQYF.

This clonotype has only a few counts. An end of the junction does not agree with germline; a read error may underlie this. The CDR3 is CAGSLGSGGATQYF. The CDR3 coding sequence is TGTGCCGGCAGCTTAGGGTCGGGGGGAGCCACGCAGTATTTT. The J gene is TRBJ2-3, the V gene TRBV7-2, with 7 bases that match TRBD2. This CDR3 has 14 amino acids. In germline, CDR1 is SGHTA, CDR2 FQGNSA. Drawing the rest from reference TRBV7-2 and TRBJ2-3, the complete variable domain is GAGVSQSPSNKVTEKGKDVELRCDPISGHTALYWYRQSLGQGLEFLIYFQGNSAPDKSGLPSDRFSAERTGGSVSTLTIQRTQQEDSAVYLCAGSLGSGGATQYFGPGTRLTVL.

This clonotype was recorded many times. This rearrangement joins TRBV30 to TRBJ2-5, with 8 bases aligning to TRBD1. The germline CDR1 and CDR2 sequences are GTSNPN and SVGIG (reference sequence). Trimming cost V 5 bases and J 4 bases; bases outside gene matches: 6. The CDR3 consists of 13 residues. CDR3 sequence (DNA): TGTGCCTGGGCGGACAGGGTAGGAGAGACCCAGTACTTC. Translating gives CAWADRVGETQYF. Based on the CDR3 plus reference TRBV30 and TRBJ2-5, the full variable domain is SQTIHQWPATLVQPVGSPLSLECTVEGTSNPNLYWYRQAAGRGLQLLFYSVGIGQISSEVPQNLSASRPQDRQFILSSKKLLLSDSGFYLCAWADRVGETQYFGPGTRLLVL.

At least ten counts were recorded for this clonotype. The chain employs TRBV5-1 and TRBJ1-2; tentatively, D is TRBD1 (6 bases). The V gene lost 5 bases and the J gene lost 4 bases, with 9 bases spanning the gap. The length of the CDR3 is 12 residues. From germline, CDR1 is SGHRS and CDR2 YFSETQ. CDR3 sequence (DNA): TGCGCCAGCAGAGGCAGGGGCTATGGCTACACCTTC. This encodes CASRGRGYGYTF.

This clonotype was seen repeatedly, ten times or more. The chain combines TRBV20-1 with TRBJ2-4, with D possibly matching TRBD1 (5 bases). Germline V lookup: CDR1 DFQATT, CDR2 SNEGSKA (reference sequence). This CDR3 spans 13 amino acids. Trimming took off 1 base at V and 5 bases at J, with 9 bases between the two ends. Here the CDR3 reads CSARGQIQNIQYF. CDR3 nucleotides: TGCAGTGCTAGAGGACAGATCCAAAACATTCAGTACTTC.

With regard to this clonotype: A much larger clone sits a single nucleotide away, making a read error possible. V is TRBV3-1 and J is TRBJ2-5; 12 positions match TRBD1. This CDR3 region has 15 residues. Germline-derived CDR1 and CDR2 are LGHDT and YNNKEL (reference sequence). Trimming took 6 bases from V and 9 from J; bases not matched to a gene: 11. The DNA of the CDR3 is TGTGCCAGCAGGTACCGGGACAGGGGGCGGGAGGCCCAGTACTTC. Translating gives CASRYRDRGREAQYF.

The CDR3 DNA reads TGCGCCAGCAGCCCGTGGTCCCGGGACACCTTTTCTGGAAACACCATATATTTT. Protein product: CASSPWSRDTFSGNTIYF. The J gene is TRBJ1-3, the V gene TRBV5-1, with a possible D match to TRBD1 (6 bases). The CDR3 length is 18 residues. V was trimmed by 4 bases and J by 1 base, leaving 21 bases between them. The germline V gene encodes CDR1 SGHRS and CDR2 YFSETQ.

About this clonotype: This sequence may be a read error, since a much larger clone differs from it by one base. The genes are TRBV6-2 or TRBV6-3 and TRBJ1-5, with 9 bases matching TRBD1. CDR1 and CDR2 (germline): MNHEY, SVGEGT. The CDR3 is 17 amino acids. CDR3 nucleotides: TGTGTCAGCAGCGCCGGGACAGGGCTGTATAGCAATCAGCCCCAGCATTTT. Its protein is CVSSAGTGLYSNQPQHF.

There are a few counts of this clonotype. The V gene is TRBV28, the J gene TRBJ2-2; 7 positions agree with TRBD2. Germline CDR1 and CDR2: MDHEN and SYDVKM. The trim removed 5 bases at V and 3 bases at J, leaving 6 bases unmatched. The CDR3 spans 15 residues. CDR3 protein: CASSESSGHTGELFF. CDR3 sequence (DNA): TGTGCCAGCAGTGAGTCTAGCGGCCACACCGGGGAGCTGTTTTTT. Drawing the rest from reference TRBV28 and TRBJ2-2, the complete variable domain is DVKVTQSSRYLVKRTGEKVFLECVQDMDHENMFWYRQDPGLGLRLIYFSYDVKMKEKGDIPEGYSVSREKKERFSLILESASTNQTSMYLCASSESSGHTGELFFGEGSRLTVL.

This chain connects TRBV28 to TRBJ2-4; 9 bases are a match to TRBD2. The V gene's germline CDR1 is MDHEN and CDR2 SYDVKM. V dropped 2 bases and J dropped 14; count of bases not matched to a gene: 4. The CDR3 contains 12 residues. CDR3 sequence reads: CASSLLGTSKYF. The CDR3, as DNA: TGTGCCAGCAGTTTACTTGGGACTAGCAAGTACTTC.

This clonotype appeared many times. This chain uses TRBV5-1 with TRBJ2-1, with 10 bases that match TRBD2. Per the germline V gene, CDR1 is SGHRS and CDR2 is YFSETQ. CDR3 length: 19 residues. The junction had 19 bases not matched to a gene; V was cut back by 3 bases and J by 7 bases. The CDR3 here is CASSSLYTSGTLGVNEQFF. In DNA, the CDR3 is TGCGCCAGCAGCTCCCTTTATACTAGCGGGACCCTTGGGGTGAATGAGCAGTTCTTC.

A remark on this clonotype: A clone one base away is much larger, so this may be a read error. The chain joins TRBV11-3 to TRBJ2-2; D is ambiguous. CDR3 length equals 16 residues. The germline V gene has CDR1 SGHNT and CDR2 YENEEA. Trimming shortened V by 1 base and J by 4 bases, and 13 bases separated the two germline ends. In DNA, the CDR3 is TGTGCCAGCAGCTTAGTCGAGACCTTAGTCACCGGGGAGCTGTTTTTT. Translation: CASSLVETLVTGELFF.

The gene calls are TRBV27 and TRBJ2-6; D possibly uses TRBD1 or TRBD2 (6 bases each). V was pared by 1 base and J by 0 bases, with 13 bases between. The germline V gene encodes CDR1 MNHEY and CDR2 SMNVEV (reference sequence). CDR3 length: 18 residues. In DNA form, the CDR3 reads TGTGCCAGCAGTTTATTGGGGGGCGGCCACTCTGGGGCCAACGTCCTGACTTTC. Its protein is CASSLLGGGHSGANVLTF.

V is TRBV5-8 and J is TRBJ1-6; D ambiguous. This CDR3 comprises 14 residues. From germline, CDR1 is SGHTS and CDR2 YDEGEE. V was cut by 2 bases and J by 0 bases, with 3 bases left in between. CDR3 sequence reads: CASSFRSYNSPLHF. As DNA, the CDR3 is TGTGCCAGCAGCTTCCGCTCCTATAATTCACCCCTCCACTTT.